What follows describes a single TCR beta chain. What it binds is not known. This record comes from a study of cytomegalovirus exposure and HLA in healthy donors. With 5 bases clipped from V and 2 bases from J, the junction kept 4 bases outside the gene matches. The germline gives CDR1 SGHNT, CDR2 YENEEA. The CDR3 covers 15 residues. 13 Jbeta primers and 60 Vbeta primers were used for the PCR. Measured with immunoSEQ multiplex PCR; TCRdb has only the in-frame clones, and not every one. The sample holds approximately 100,000 clones; around a tenth are singletons and the top ten take around 4.9%. General study points: Published work reported that the classifier diagnosed cytomegalovirus status with high specificity and sensitivity. There were some V segments, including TRBV6-2 and TRBV6-3, excluded as indistinguishable.

The rearrangement links TRBV11-3 to TRBJ2-2; 8 nucleotides agree with TRBD1. The sequenced sample consisted of PBMCs. The TCR originated in a man aged 50 or older in good health and CMV-seropositive. The CDR3 nucleotides read TGTGCCAGCAGCCCGACAGGGGCTAACACCGGGGAGCTGTTTTTT. Amino acids: CASSPTGANTGELFF.